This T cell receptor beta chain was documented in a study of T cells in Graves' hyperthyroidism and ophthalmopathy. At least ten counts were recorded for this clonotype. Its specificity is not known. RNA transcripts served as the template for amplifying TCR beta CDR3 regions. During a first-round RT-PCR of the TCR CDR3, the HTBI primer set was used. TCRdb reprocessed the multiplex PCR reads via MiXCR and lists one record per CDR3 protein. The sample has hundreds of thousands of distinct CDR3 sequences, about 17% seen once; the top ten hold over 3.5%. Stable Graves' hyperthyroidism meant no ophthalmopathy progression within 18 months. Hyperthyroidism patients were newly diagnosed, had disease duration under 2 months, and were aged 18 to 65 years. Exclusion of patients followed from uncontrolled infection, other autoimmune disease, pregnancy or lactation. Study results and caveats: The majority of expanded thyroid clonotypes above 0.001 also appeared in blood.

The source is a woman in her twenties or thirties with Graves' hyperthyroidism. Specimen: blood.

The CDR3 loop reads CAISVSSGSISDTQYF. The CDR3 DNA sequence: TGTGCCATCAGTGTGTCTAGCGGGAGTATATCAGATACGCAGTATTTT. The chain carries TRBV10-3 and TRBJ2-3, with TRBD2 matching over 10 bases. The V and J ends lost 4 bases and 4 bases, in that order; junction bases with no gene match: 8. CDR3 size: 16 residues. The germline V gene has CDR1 ENHRY and CDR2 SYGVKD.